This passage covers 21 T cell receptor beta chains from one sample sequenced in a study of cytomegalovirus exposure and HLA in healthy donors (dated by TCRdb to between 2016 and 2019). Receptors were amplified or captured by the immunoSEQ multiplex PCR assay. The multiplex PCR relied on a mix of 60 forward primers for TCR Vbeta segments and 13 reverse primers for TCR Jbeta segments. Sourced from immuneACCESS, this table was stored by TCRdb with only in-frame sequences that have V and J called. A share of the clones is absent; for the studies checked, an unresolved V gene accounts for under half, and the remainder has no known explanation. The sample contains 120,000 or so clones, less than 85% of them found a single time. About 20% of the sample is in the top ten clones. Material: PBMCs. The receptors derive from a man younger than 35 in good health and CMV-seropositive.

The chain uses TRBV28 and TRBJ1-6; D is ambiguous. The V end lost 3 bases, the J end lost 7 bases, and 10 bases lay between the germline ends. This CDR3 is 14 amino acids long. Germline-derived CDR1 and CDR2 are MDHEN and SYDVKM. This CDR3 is CASSFEGRNSPLHF. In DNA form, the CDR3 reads TGTGCCAGCAGTTTTGAGGGAAGGAATTCACCCCTCCACTTT.

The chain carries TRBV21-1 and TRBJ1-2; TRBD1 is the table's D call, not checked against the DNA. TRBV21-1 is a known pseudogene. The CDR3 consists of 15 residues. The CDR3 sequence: CASSLKGGPHYGYTF. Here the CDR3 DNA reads TGTGCCAGCAGCCTTAAAGGGGGACCACACTATGGCTACACCTTC.

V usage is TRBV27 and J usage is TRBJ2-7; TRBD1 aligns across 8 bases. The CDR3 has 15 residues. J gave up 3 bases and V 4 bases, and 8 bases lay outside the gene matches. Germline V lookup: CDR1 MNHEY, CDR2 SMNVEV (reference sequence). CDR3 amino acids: CASSWAGTGLYEQYF. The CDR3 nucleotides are TGTGCCAGCAGTTGGGCCGGGACAGGCCTCTACGAGCAGTACTTC.

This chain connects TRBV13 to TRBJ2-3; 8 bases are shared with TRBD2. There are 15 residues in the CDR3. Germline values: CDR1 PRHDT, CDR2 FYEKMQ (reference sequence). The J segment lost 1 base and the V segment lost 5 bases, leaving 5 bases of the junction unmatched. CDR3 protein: CASSGAGAGTDTQYF. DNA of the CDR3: TGTGCCAGCAGCGGAGCGGGGGCTGGCACAGATACGCAGTATTTT.

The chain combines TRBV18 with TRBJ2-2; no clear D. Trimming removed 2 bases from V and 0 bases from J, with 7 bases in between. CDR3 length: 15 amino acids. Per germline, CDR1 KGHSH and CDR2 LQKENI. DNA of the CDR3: TGTGCCAGCTCACCAGACCTAGCGAACACCGGGGAGCTGTTTTTT. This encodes CASSPDLANTGELFF.

The CDR3 loop is CAWALGGGTDTQYF. DNA for the CDR3: TGTGCCTGGGCCCTAGGGGGTGGCACAGATACGCAGTATTTT. The chain joins TRBV30 to TRBJ2-3; possible D gene TRBD1, 6 bases. The germline V gene encodes CDR1 GTSNPN and CDR2 SVGIG (reference sequence). V lost 5 bases to trimming and J lost 1 base, with 13 bases between them. This CDR3 comprises 14 residues.

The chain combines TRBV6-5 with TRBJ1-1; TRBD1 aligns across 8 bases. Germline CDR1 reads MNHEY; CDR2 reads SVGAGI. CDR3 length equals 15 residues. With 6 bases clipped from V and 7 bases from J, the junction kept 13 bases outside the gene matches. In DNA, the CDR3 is TGTGCCAGCAGACCAACTAGGACAGGGTTTTTTGAAGCTTTCTTT. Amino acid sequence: CASRPTRTGFFEAFF.

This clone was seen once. CDR3 amino acids: CASSSTNEKLFF. The DNA for the CDR3 is TGTGCCAGCAGTTCTACTAATGAAAAACTGTTTTTT. The chain links TRBV6-5 to TRBJ1-4; D is ambiguous. The CDR3 has 12 residues. Germline lookup yields CDR1 MNHEY and CDR2 SVGAGI. The V end lost 4 bases, the J end lost 2 bases, and 2 bases lay between the germline ends.

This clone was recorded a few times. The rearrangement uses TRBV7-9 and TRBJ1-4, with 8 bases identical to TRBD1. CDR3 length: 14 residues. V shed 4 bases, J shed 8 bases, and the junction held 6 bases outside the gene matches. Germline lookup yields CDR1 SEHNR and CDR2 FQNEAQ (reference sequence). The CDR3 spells CASSSTTGGEKLFF. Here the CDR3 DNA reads TGTGCCAGCAGCTCGACAACAGGGGGGGAAAAACTGTTTTTT.

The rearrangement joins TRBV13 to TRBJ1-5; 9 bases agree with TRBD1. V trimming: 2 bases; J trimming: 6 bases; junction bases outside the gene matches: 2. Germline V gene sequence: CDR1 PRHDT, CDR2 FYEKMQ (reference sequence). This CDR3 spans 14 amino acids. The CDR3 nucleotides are TGTGCCAGCAGCTTAAAGACAGGGGGTCAGCCCCAGCATTTT. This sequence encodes CASSLKTGGQPQHF.

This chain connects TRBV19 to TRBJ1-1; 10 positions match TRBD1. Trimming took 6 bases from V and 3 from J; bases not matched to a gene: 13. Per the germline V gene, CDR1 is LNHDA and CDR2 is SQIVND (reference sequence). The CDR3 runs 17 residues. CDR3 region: CASRPRDRGRMDTEAFF. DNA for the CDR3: TGTGCCAGTAGGCCCCGGGACAGGGGTAGGATGGACACTGAAGCTTTCTTT.

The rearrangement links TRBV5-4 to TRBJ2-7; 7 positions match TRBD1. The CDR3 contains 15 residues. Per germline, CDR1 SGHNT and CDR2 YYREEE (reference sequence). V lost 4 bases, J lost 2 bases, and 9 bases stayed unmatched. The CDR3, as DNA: TGTGCCAGCAGCCCCGGGACAGCGCTTACCTACGAGCAGTACTTC. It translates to CASSPGTALTYEQYF.

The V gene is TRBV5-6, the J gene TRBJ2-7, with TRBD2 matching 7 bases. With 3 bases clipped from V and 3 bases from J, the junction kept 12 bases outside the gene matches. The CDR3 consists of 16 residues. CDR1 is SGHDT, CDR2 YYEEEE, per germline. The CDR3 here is CASSSEEAGNDYEQYF. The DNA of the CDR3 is TGTGCCAGCAGCTCGGAGGAAGCGGGGAATGACTACGAGCAGTACTTC.

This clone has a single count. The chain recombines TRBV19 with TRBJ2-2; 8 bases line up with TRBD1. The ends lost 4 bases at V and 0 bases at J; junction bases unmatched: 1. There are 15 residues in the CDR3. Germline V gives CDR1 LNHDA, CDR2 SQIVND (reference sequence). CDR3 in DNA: TGTGCCAGTAGTACGACAGGGGCGAACACCGGGGAGCTGTTTTTT. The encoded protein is CASSTTGANTGELFF.

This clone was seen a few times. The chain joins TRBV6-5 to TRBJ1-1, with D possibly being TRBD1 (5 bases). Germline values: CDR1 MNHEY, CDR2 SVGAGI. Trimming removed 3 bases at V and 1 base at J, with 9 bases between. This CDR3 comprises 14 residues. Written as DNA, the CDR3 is TGTGCCAGCAGTTATGGCAGGGCGAACACTGAAGCTTTCTTT. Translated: CASSYGRANTEAFF.

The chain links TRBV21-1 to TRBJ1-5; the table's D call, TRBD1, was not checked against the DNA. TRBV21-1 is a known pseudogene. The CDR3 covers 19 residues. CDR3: CASSKSGRTGNNSNQPQHF. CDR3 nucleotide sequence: TGTGCCAGCAGCAAATCCGGACGGACAGGAAATAATAGCAATCAGCCCCAGCATTTT.

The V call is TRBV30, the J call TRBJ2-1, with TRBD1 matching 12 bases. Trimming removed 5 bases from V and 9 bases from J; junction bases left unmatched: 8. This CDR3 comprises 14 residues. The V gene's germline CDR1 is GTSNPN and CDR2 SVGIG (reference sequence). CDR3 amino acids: CAWGTGTGGGEQFF. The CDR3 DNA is TGTGCCTGGGGGACCGGGACAGGGGGCGGTGAGCAGTTCTTC.

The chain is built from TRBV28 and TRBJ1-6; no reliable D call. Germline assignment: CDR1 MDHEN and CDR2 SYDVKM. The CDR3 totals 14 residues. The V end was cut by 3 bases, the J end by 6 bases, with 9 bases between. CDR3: CASSFREGNSPLHF. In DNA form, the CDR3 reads TGTGCCAGCAGTTTCCGGGAAGGTAATTCACCCCTCCACTTT.

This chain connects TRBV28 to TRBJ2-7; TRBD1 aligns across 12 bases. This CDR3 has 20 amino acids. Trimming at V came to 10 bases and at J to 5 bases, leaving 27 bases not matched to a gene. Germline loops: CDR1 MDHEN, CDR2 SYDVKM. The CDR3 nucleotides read TGTGCCATCTCTTCATATAGCGGGACAGGGGGCGTTGGGCTACATAACGAGCAGTACTTC. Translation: CAISSYSGTGGVGLHNEQYF.

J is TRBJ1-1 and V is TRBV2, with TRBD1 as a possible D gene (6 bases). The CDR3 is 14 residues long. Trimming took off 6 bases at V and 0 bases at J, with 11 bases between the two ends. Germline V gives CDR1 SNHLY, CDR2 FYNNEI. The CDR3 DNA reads TGTGCCAGCAGGCCACAGGGCTTGAACACTGAAGCTTTCTTT. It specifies CASRPQGLNTEAFF.

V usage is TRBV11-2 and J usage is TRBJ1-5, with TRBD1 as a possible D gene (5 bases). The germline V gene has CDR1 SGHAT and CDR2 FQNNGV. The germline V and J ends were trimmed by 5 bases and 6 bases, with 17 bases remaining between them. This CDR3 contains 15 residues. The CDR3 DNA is TGTGCCAGCAGCCCCGCCCTGGGGGGGAGTCAGCCCCAGCATTTT. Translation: CASSPALGGSQPQHF.